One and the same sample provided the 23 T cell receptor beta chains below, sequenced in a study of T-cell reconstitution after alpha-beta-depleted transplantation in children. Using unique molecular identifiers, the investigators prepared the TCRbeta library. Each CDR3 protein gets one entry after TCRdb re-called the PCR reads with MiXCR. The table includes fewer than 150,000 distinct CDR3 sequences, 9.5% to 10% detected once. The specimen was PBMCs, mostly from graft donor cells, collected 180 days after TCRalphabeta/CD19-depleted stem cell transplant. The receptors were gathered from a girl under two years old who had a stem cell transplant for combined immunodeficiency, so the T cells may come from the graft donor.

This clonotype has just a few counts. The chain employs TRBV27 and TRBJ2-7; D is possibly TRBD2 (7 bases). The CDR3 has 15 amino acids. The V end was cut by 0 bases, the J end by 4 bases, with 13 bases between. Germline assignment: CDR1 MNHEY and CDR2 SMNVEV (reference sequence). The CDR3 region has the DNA TGTGCCAGCAGTTTATCGGGGGGGCTCGCGTACGAGCAGTACTTC. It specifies CASSLSGGLAYEQYF.

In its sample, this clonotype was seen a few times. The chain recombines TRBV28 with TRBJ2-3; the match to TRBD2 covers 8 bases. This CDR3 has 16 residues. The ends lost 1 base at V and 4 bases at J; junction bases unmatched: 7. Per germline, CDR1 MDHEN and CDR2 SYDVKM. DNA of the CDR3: TGTGCCAGCAGTTTATTGACTAGCGCGGGCCCAGATACGCAGTATTTT. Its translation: CASSLLTSAGPDTQYF. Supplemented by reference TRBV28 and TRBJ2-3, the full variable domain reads DVKVTQSSRYLVKRTGEKVFLECVQDMDHENMFWYRQDPGLGLRLIYFSYDVKMKEKGDIPEGYSVSREKKERFSLILESASTNQTSMYLCASSLLTSAGPDTQYFGPGTRLTVL.

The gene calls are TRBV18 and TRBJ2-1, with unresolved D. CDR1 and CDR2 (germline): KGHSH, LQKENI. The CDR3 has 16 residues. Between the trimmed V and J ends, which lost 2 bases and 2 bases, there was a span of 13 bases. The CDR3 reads CASSPEQELPYNEQFF. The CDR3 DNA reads TGTGCCAGCTCACCAGAACAAGAGCTCCCCTACAATGAGCAGTTCTTC.

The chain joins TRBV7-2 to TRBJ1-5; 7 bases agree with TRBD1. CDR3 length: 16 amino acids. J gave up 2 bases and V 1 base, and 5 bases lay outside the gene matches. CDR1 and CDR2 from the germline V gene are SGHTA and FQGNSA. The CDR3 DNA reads TGTGCCAGCAGCTTAGTGACAGGGCCTGGCAATCAGCCCCAGCATTTT. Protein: CASSLVTGPGNQPQHF. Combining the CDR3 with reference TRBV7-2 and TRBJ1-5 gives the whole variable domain GAGVSQSPSNKVTEKGKDVELRCDPISGHTALYWYRQSLGQGLEFLIYFQGNSAPDKSGLPSDRFSAERTGGSVSTLTIQRTQQEDSAVYLCASSLVTGPGNQPQHFGDGTRLSIL.

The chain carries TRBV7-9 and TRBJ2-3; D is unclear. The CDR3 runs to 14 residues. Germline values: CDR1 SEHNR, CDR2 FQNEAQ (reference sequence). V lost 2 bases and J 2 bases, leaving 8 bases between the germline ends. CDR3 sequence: CASSLPPVTDTQYF. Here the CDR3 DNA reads TGTGCCAGCAGCTTACCCCCGGTCACAGATACGCAGTATTTT. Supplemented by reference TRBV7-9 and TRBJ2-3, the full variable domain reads DTGVSQNPRHKITKRGQNVTFRCDPISEHNRLYWYRQTLGQGPEFLTYFQNEAQLEKSRLLSDRFSAERPKGSFSTLEIQRTEQGDSAMYLCASSLPPVTDTQYFGPGTRLTVL.

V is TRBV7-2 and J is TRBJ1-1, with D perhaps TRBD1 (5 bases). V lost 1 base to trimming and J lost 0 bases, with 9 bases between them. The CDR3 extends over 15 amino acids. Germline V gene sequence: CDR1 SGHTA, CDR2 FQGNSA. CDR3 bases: TGTGCCAGCAGCTTAGGTACAGGTTTGAACACTGAAGCTTTCTTT. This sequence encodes CASSLGTGLNTEAFF.

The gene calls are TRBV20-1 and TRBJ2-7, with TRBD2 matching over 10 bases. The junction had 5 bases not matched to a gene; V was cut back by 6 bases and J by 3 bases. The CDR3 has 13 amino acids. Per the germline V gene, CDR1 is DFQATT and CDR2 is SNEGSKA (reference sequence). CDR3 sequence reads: CSACLAGDYEQYF. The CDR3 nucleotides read TGCAGTGCCTGCCTAGCGGGGGACTACGAGCAGTACTTC.

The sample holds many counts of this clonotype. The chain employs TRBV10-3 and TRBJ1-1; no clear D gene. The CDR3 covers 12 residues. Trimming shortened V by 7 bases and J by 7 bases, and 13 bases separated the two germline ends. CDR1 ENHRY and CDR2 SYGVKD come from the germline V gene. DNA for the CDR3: TGTGCCATCAAGAAGCTTCGTGGTGAAGCTTTCTTT. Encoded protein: CAIKKLRGEAFF.

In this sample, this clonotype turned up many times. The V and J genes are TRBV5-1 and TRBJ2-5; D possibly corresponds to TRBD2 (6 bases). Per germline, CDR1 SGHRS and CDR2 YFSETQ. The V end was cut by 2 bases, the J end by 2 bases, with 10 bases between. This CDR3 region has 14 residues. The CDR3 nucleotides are TGCGCCAGCAGCTTTTCCGGGGGACAAGAGACCCAGTACTTC. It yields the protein CASSFSGGQETQYF.

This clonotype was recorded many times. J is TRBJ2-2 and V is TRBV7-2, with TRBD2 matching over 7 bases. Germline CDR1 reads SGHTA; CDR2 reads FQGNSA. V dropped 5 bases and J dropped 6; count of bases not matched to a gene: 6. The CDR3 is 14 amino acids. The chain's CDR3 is CASSRTSFAGELFF. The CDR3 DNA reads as TGTGCCAGCAGCCGGACTAGTTTTGCCGGGGAGCTGTTTTTT.

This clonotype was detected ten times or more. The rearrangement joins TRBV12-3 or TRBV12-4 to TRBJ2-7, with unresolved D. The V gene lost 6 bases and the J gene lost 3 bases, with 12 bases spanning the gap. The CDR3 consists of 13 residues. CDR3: CASSPLGSYEQYF. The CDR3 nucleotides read TGTGCCAGCAGCCCCTTGGGCAGCTACGAGCAGTACTTC.

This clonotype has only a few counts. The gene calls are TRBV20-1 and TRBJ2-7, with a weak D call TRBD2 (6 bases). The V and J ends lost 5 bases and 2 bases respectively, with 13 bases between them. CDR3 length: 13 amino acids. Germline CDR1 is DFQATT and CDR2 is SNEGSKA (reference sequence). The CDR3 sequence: CSAAGQSAYEQYF. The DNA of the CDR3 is TGCAGTGCTGCGGGGCAGAGCGCCTACGAGCAGTACTTC.

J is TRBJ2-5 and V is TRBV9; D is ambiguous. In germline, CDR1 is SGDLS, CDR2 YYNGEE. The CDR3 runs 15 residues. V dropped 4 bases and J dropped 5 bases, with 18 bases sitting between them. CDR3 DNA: TGTGCCAGCAGCCCGCTGATGACATTCGGGGAGACCCAGTACTTC. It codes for CASSPLMTFGETQYF.

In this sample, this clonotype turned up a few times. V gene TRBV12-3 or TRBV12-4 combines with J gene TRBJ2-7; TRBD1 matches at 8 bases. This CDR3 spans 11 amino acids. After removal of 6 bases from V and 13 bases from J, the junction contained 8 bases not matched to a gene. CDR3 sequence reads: CASSSGQGLYF. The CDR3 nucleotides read TGTGCCAGCAGCAGCGGACAGGGTCTATACTTC.

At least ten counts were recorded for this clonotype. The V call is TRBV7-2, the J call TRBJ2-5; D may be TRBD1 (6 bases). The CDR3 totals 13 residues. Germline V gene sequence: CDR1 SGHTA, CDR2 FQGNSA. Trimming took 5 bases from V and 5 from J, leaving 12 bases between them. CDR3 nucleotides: TGTGCCAGCAGCATAAACAGGGTTGAGACCCAGTACTTC. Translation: CASSINRVETQYF.

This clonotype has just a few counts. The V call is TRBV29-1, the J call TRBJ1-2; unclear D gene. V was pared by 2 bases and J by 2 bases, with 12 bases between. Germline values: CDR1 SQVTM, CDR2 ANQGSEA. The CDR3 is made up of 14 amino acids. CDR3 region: CSVERPELNYGYTF. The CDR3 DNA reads TGCAGCGTTGAAAGGCCAGAATTAAACTATGGCTACACCTTC.

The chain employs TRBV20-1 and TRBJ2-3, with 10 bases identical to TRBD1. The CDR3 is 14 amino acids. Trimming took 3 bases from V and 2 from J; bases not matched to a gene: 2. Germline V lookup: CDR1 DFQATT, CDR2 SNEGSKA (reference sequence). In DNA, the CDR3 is TGCAGTGCTAGGGACAGGGGGATCACAGATACGCAGTATTTT. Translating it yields CSARDRGITDTQYF.

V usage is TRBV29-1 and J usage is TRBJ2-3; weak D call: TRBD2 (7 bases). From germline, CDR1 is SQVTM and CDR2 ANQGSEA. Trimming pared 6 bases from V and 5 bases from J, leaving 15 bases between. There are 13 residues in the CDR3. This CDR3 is CSVKGGLLDTQYF. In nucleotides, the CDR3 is TGCAGCGTAAAGGGGGGGCTGTTAGATACGCAGTATTTT.

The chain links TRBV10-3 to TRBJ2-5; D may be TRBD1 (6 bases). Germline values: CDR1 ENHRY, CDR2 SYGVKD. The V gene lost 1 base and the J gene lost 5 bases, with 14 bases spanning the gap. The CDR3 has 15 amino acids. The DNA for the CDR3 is TGTGCCATCAGTGAGTGGATGGGGGCCCGGGAGACCCAGTACTTC. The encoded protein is CAISEWMGARETQYF.

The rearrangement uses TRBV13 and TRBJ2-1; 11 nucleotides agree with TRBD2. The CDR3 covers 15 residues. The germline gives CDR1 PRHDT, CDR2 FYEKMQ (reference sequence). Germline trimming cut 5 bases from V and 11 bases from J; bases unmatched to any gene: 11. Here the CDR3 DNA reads TGTGCCAGCAGCCCGAGACTAGCGGGGTTCCCAAAGCAGTTCTTC. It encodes CASSPRLAGFPKQFF.

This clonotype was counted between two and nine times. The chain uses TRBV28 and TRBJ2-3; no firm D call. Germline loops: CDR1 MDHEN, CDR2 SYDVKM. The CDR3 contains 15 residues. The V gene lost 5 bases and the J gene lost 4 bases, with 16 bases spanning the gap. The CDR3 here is CASSPRASRADTQYF. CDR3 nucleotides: TGTGCCAGCAGTCCCCGGGCCTCAAGGGCAGATACGCAGTATTTT.

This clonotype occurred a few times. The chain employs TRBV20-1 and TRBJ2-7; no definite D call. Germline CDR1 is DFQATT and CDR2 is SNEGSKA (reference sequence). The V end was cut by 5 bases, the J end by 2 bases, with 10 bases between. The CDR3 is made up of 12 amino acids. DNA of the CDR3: TGCAGTGCTCCCTGGGCCACCTACGAGCAGTACTTC. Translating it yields CSAPWATYEQYF.

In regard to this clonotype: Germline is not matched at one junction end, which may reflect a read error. The CDR3 region has the DNA TGCAGTGCTAGATTCTCAGGGGAGAGTTCACCCCTCAACTTT. It encodes CSARFSGESSPLNF. The V call is TRBV20-1, the J call TRBJ1-6; D might be TRBD1 (6 bases). The length of the CDR3 is 14 residues. In germline, CDR1 is DFQATT, CDR2 SNEGSKA (reference sequence).